Below, 12 T cell receptor beta chains from the same sample are listed, as sequenced in a study of identical twins. TCRdb reanalysed the 5' RACE reads using MiXCR and keeps one entry per CDR3 protein. The profile shows approximately 500,000 distinct CDR3 sequences, approximately 25% of them singletons. The same specimen was also included in a second study, on T cells expressing NK-cell markers.

Material for sequencing was CD4+ T cells sorted from blood. The receptors derive from a woman aged 18-30 years in good health.

This chain links TRBV29-1 with TRBJ2-1, with a tentative D call TRBD1 (6 bases). The CDR3 is made up of 14 amino acids. V was trimmed by 5 bases and J by 5 bases, leaving 16 bases between them. In germline, CDR1 is SQVTM, CDR2 ANQGSEA. The CDR3 spells CSVSIWTANNEQFF. As DNA, the CDR3 is TGCAGCGTTTCTATTTGGACAGCCAACAATGAGCAGTTCTTC.

CDR3 bases: TGCAGTGCCACTATCCAGGGGGGAAACATTCAGTACTTC. Translating it yields CSATIQGGNIQYF. The chain employs TRBV20-1 and TRBJ2-4; the D gene is possibly TRBD1 (7 bases). This CDR3 has 13 amino acids. Trimming cost V 6 bases and J 6 bases, with 15 bases left between them. Germline CDR1 is DFQATT and CDR2 is SNEGSKA (reference sequence).

The V call is TRBV20-1, the J call TRBJ1-2; perhaps TRBD1 as D (6 bases). Deletions cut 4 bases from V and 2 bases from J, with 11 bases between. Per the germline V gene, CDR1 is DFQATT and CDR2 is SNEGSKA (reference sequence). This CDR3 spans 13 amino acids. The DNA for the CDR3 is TGCAGTGCTAAGCACAGGGTCAACTATGGCTACACCTTC. Its protein product is CSAKHRVNYGYTF.

The rearrangement links TRBV6-5 to TRBJ2-7; no reliable D call. Germline V gives CDR1 MNHEY, CDR2 SVGAGI. Trimming took off 4 bases at V and 3 bases at J, with 13 bases between the two ends. The CDR3 runs 14 residues. CDR3 protein: CASSSPTGVYEQYF. The CDR3 DNA reads as TGTGCCAGCAGTTCCCCCACGGGCGTCTACGAGCAGTACTTC.

This clonotype was recorded many times. This chain joins TRBV7-2 and TRBJ1-2, with TRBD1 matching 9 bases. Unmatched junction bases numbered 11, after V lost 1 base and J lost 5 bases. The CDR3 contains 17 residues. Germline CDR1 reads SGHTA; CDR2 reads FQGNSA. The CDR3 spells CASSLDPTGGGVYGYTF. In DNA form, the CDR3 reads TGTGCCAGCAGCTTAGACCCTACAGGGGGCGGTGTATATGGCTACACCTTC.

In this sample, this clonotype turned up a few times. This rearrangement joins TRBV5-1 to TRBJ2-1; D ambiguous. From germline, CDR1 is SGHRS and CDR2 YFSETQ. The CDR3 covers 16 residues. Trimming took off 0 bases at V and 3 bases at J, with 13 bases between the two ends. CDR3 coding DNA: TGCGCCAGCAGCTTGGCAGAGGTTACTGGCTACAATGAGCAGTTCTTC. Protein sequence: CASSLAEVTGYNEQFF.

The CDR3 nucleotides read TGTGCTAGTGGGGGGGCGGGATCCGAGACCCAGTACTTC. It yields the protein CASGGAGSETQYF. This chain uses TRBV12-5 with TRBJ2-5; D possibly matches TRBD1 or TRBD2 (6 bases each). The germline CDR1 and CDR2 sequences are LGHNT and FRNRAP. This CDR3 is 13 amino acids long. Trimming shortened V by 6 bases and J by 5 bases, and 13 bases separated the two germline ends.

This clonotype appeared a few times. The rearrangement joins TRBV12-3 or TRBV12-4 to TRBJ2-2; no reliable D call. The CDR3 is made up of 15 amino acids. V lost 3 bases and J 0 bases, leaving 8 bases between the germline ends. The CDR3, as DNA: TGTGCCAGCAGTTTTCTATTCGCGAACACCGGGGAGCTGTTTTTT. This encodes CASSFLFANTGELFF.

The chain employs TRBV5-5 and TRBJ2-2; D ambiguous. The germline CDR1 and CDR2 sequences are SGHKS and YYEKEE (reference sequence). V gave up 4 bases and J gave up 5 bases, with 9 bases separating them. This CDR3 contains 13 residues. The CDR3 DNA reads as TGTGCCAGCAGCATCCAAGGGACCGGGGAGCTGTTTTTT. Translating gives CASSIQGTGELFF.

This clonotype was recorded a few times. The chain uses TRBV3-1 and TRBJ1-1; a possible D gene is TRBD1 (5 bases). CDR3 length equals 13 residues. CDR1 is LGHDT and CDR2 is YNNKEL in the germline V gene (reference sequence). Trimming took 1 base from V and 7 from J, leaving 10 bases between them. CDR3 nucleotides: TGTGCCAGCAGCCAAGGGGGGAGGAGTGAAGCTTTCTTT. Translating gives CASSQGGRSEAFF. The full variable domain, in which reference TRBV3-1 and TRBJ1-1 provide the parts outside the CDR3, is DTAVSQTPKYLVTQMGNDKSIKCEQNLGHDTMYWYKQDSKKFLKIMFSYNNKELIINETVPNRFSPKSPDKAHLNLHINSLELGDSAVYFCASSQGGRSEAFFGQGTRLTVV.

The chain links TRBV4-2 to TRBJ2-5; 9 bases are shared with TRBD2. Trimming cost V 4 bases and J 2 bases; bases outside gene matches: 14. The CDR3 loop spans 18 amino acids. Looked up from germline, CDR1 is LGHNA and CDR2 is YNFKEQ. CDR3 in DNA: TGTGCCAGCAGCCCGCGGGAGGCGGGGGGGCCGGGGCAAGAGACCCAGTACTTC. It translates to CASSPREAGGPGQETQYF.

V and J are TRBV6-5 and TRBJ1-1; D gene uncertain. The V gene's germline CDR1 is MNHEY and CDR2 SVGAGI. V was trimmed by 2 bases and J by 5 bases, leaving 12 bases between them. This CDR3 is built from 14 residues. The CDR3 region is CASSYLPSWTEAFF. The DNA of the CDR3 is TGTGCCAGCAGTTACCTCCCCTCGTGGACTGAAGCTTTCTTT.